The present TCR beta chain was sequenced within a study of cytomegalovirus exposure and HLA in healthy donors. The CDR3 spans 14 residues. The germline V gene has CDR1 MDHEN and CDR2 SYDVKM. V was cut by 7 bases and J by 6 bases, with 15 bases left in between. The PCR was carried out with 60 Vbeta primers and 13 Jbeta primers. Data came from immunoSEQ multiplex PCR; TCRdb stores just in-frame clones and leaves some out. The sample has roughly 200,000 clones, roughly nine tenths seen once. Study-level results: Prior analysis indicated that the majority of TCR beta V segments exhibited productivity approximately 90% or approximately 30% of the time. Follow-up analysis found HLA locus-dependent TCR association rates, highest for DRB1 and lowest for HLA-C.

Concerning this clone: Antigen unknown.

The sequence derives from a boy between 2 and 10 years old in good health and CMV-seronegative. The sample consisted of PBMCs. The V gene is TRBV28, the J gene TRBJ2-2; D is ambiguous. The CDR3 coding sequence is TGTGCCAGCATAGGAACGCGCGGCCCCGGGGAGCTGTTTTTT. Translating it yields CASIGTRGPGELFF.